This record looks at one TCR beta chain sequence and its context. What it recognizes is unknown. The source of the sample is a study of lymphopenia after photon versus proton radiotherapy. Assay: immunoSEQ multiplex PCR; the TCRdb copy retains only in-frame clones and omits some. The sample lists approximately 150,000 clones, roughly nine tenths occurring once. Study results and caveats: A bigger post-nadir fall in TCR diversity correlated inversely with survival time in deceased patients. Photon-treated patients lost naive T cells and TCR diversity; proton-treated stayed stable. After the lymphocyte nadir, photon-treated repertoires showed oligoclonal expansion, especially of CD8+ Temra cells. Better survival with proton therapy was suggested as possible, not demonstrated.

V was pared by 4 bases and J by 4 bases, with 11 bases between. Germline CDR1 and CDR2: MGHRA and YSYEKL. The CDR3 contains 14 residues. The chain links TRBV4-1 to TRBJ2-1; D uncertain. The TCR comes from a man aged 50-60 years with gastric cancer. The starting material was peripheral blood, obtained from a patient treated with photon-based radiotherapy. The CDR3 reads CASSPLADYNEQFF. The CDR3 DNA reads as TGCGCCAGCAGCCCCCTGGCAGATTACAATGAGCAGTTCTTC.